The sequence of this TCR beta chain was determined in a study of human T cells and chemical hapten exposure. Overall study: Yields of TCR per sample differed, chiefly owing to small differences in pooled library volume. Notes on the study in general: With regard to DPC sensitization, TCRs above 1 in 1000 frequency did not change.

CDR3 length equals 19 residues. The trim removed 3 bases at V and 4 bases at J, leaving 9 bases unmatched. From germline, CDR1 is SNHLY and CDR2 FYNNEI. As to this clonotype: Antigen: not known. Since a much larger clone is just one base distant, this may be a read error.

Before extraction, the whole blood was not fractionated, and total RNA was taken from it. Individual cDNA molecules (in the library) carried attached unique molecular identifiers. In the authors' methods: Per sample, the median was around 100,000 TCRs, with values from 23,224 to 690,600. A single record per CDR3 protein comes from TCRdb applying MiXCR to the 5' RACE reads. For this entry, the V and J calls and clone size follow TCRdb and not the study's own pipeline. The sample shows approximately 140,000 distinct CDR3 sequences, roughly 4% of them seen only once. V gene TRBV2 combines with J gene TRBJ2-2; 15 bases align to TRBD2. This clonotype originated in a female donor in good health. CDR3 sequence (DNA): TGTGCCAGCAGTGACCCGCGGACTAGCGGGGGGGACGCCACCGGGGAGCTGTTTTTT. Amino acids: CASSDPRTSGGDATGELFF. Together with reference TRBV2 and TRBJ2-2, the CDR3 gives the full variable domain: EPEVTQTPSHQVTQMGQEVILRCVPISNHLYFYWYRQILGQKVEFLVSFYNNEISEKSEIFDDQFSVERPDGSNFTLKIRSTKLEDSAMYFCASSDPRTSGGDATGELFFGEGSRLTVL.